What follows are 11 T cell receptor beta chains derived from one specimen sequenced in a study of blood T cell repertoires in COVID-19. Sequencing was performed with immunoSEQ multiplex PCR; in TCRdb, only in-frame clones are kept and a portion is missing. The sample holds a few hundred thousand clones, about 90% seen once. The sequenced sample consisted of peripheral blood. The receptors stem from a woman in her 30s with COVID-19, enrolled during active disease.

This rearrangement joins TRBV9 to TRBJ2-2; 8 positions agree with TRBD1. Unmatched junction bases numbered 6, after V lost 3 bases and J lost 2 bases. This CDR3 has 16 amino acids. Germline V gives CDR1 SGDLS, CDR2 YYNGEE. The CDR3 DNA reads as TGTGCCAGCAGCGGACGGACAGGGATAAACACCGGGGAGCTGTTTTTT. Translation gives CASSGRTGINTGELFF.

V gene TRBV6-2 or TRBV6-3 combines with J gene TRBJ2-3; the D is unclear. Trimming shortened V by 2 bases and J by 2 bases, and 11 bases separated the two germline ends. This CDR3 region has 15 residues. Per the germline V gene, CDR1 is MNHEY and CDR2 is SVGEGT. This chain's CDR3 is CASSYQYTPTDTQYF. The CDR3, as DNA: TGTGCCAGCAGTTACCAGTATACCCCCACAGATACGCAGTATTTT.

This clone was observed a handful of times. This sequence joins TRBV18 and TRBJ2-1; 10 nucleotides align to TRBD1. Germline V gives CDR1 KGHSH, CDR2 LQKENI. Unmatched junction bases numbered 5, after V lost 3 bases and J lost 3 bases. The CDR3 has 16 amino acids. CDR3 bases: TGTGCCAGCTCACCTCCTGGGACAGGGGACTACAATGAGCAGTTCTTC. Encoded protein: CASSPPGTGDYNEQFF.

DNA for the CDR3: TGTGCCAGCAGTAAAAGTGACAGGCCGCAGTTCTTC. Translating it yields CASSKSDRPQFF. The J gene is TRBJ2-1, the V gene TRBV6-5, with a weak D call TRBD1 (6 bases). Trimming left V 5 bases short and J 12 bases short, with 14 bases between. Looked up from germline, CDR1 is MNHEY and CDR2 is SVGAGI. This CDR3 is 12 amino acids long.

The V and J genes are TRBV7-2 and TRBJ2-7, with 7 nucleotides matching TRBD1. The V gene's germline CDR1 is SGHTA and CDR2 FQGNSA. This CDR3 is built from 15 residues. The V and J ends lost 2 bases and 1 base, in that order; junction bases with no gene match: 5. CDR3 DNA sequence: TGTGCCAGCAGCTTAAGACAGGGAGCGTCCTACGAGCAGTACTTC. Translated, it gives CASSLRQGASYEQYF. The full variable domain, its missing parts supplied by reference TRBV7-2 and TRBJ2-7, is GAGVSQSPSNKVTEKGKDVELRCDPISGHTALYWYRQSLGQGLEFLIYFQGNSAPDKSGLPSDRFSAERTGGSVSTLTIQRTQQEDSAVYLCASSLRQGASYEQYFGPGTRLTVT.

V and J are TRBV7-9 and TRBJ2-3; D may be TRBD2 (6 bases). This CDR3 has 16 residues. V lost 5 bases and J 7 bases, leaving 22 bases between the germline ends. Looked up from germline, CDR1 is SEHNR and CDR2 is FQNEAQ (reference sequence). CDR3 sequence reads: CASSQEGSGRTYTQYF. CDR3 DNA: TGTGCCAGCAGCCAAGAGGGTTCGGGGAGGACCTATACGCAGTATTTT.

The CDR3 loop reads CASSQEPGQPAGELFF. The CDR3 coding sequence is TGCGCCAGCAGCCAAGAGCCGGGACAGCCGGCCGGGGAGCTGTTTTTT. The chain recombines TRBV4-3 with TRBJ2-2, with 7 bases matching TRBD1. This CDR3 spans 16 amino acids. Germline V CDR1 and CDR2: LGHNA, YSLEER. Trimming cost V 0 bases and J 6 bases; bases outside gene matches: 7.

The V call is TRBV4-1, the J call TRBJ1-2; D ambiguous. Germline V gene data show CDR1 as MGHRA and CDR2 as YSYEKL. This CDR3 has 14 amino acids. The V end lost 1 base, the J end lost 3 bases, and 9 bases lay between the germline ends. The CDR3 sequence: CASSQARWDYGYTF. CDR3 coding DNA: TGCGCCAGCAGCCAAGCCAGGTGGGACTATGGCTACACCTTC.

V usage is TRBV25-1 and J usage is TRBJ1-6; D uncertain. V gave up 4 bases and J gave up 5 bases, with 9 bases separating them. The V gene's germline CDR1 is MGHDK and CDR2 SYGVNS. The CDR3 sequence is 14 residues long. The DNA for the CDR3 is TGTGCCAGCAGTGGCCTAGATGATAATTCACCCCTCCACTTT. It specifies CASSGLDDNSPLHF.

The chain employs TRBV14 and TRBJ2-3; D call uncertain. The germline V and J ends were trimmed by 4 bases and 6 bases, with 8 bases remaining between them. This CDR3 contains 12 residues. Germline CDR1 reads SGHDN; CDR2 reads FVKESK. The CDR3 loop reads CASSPSSDTQYF. As DNA, the CDR3 is TGTGCCAGCAGCCCCTCGTCGGATACGCAGTATTTT.

The chain links TRBV6-1 to TRBJ1-5; D call uncertain. Trimming stripped 3 bases from V and 9 bases from J, with 9 bases between. CDR3 length: 12 amino acids. The germline gives CDR1 MNHNS, CDR2 SASEGT. This chain's CDR3 is CASSEPGRPQHF. In DNA, the CDR3 is TGTGCCAGCAGTGAGCCCGGGAGGCCCCAGCATTTT.